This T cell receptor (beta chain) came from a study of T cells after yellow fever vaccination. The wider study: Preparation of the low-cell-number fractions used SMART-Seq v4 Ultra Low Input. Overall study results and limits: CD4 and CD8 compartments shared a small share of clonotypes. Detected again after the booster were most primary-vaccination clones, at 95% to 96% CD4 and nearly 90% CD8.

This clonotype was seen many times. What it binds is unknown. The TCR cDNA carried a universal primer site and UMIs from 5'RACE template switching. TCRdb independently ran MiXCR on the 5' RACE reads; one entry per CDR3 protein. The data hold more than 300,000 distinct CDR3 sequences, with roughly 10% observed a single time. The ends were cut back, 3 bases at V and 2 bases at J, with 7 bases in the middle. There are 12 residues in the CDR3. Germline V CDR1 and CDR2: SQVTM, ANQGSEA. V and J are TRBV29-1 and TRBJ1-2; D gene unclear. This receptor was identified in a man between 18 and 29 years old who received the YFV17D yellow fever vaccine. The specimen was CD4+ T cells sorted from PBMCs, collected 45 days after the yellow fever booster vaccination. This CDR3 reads CSVDRENYGYTF. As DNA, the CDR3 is TGCAGCGTTGATCGGGAAAACTATGGCTACACCTTC.